This TCR beta chain was profiled in a study of beta chain features in type 1 diabetes. A CD45RO/CCR7/CD25/CD127/CD95/CD27 panel sorted naive, central memory, regulatory and stem cell-like memory CD4+ cells. The study reverse transcribed the entire isolated RNA, so it sequenced expressed TCRB transcripts. Here immunoSEQ multiplex PCR was the method, and the copy in TCRdb shows in-frame clones only, minus some. Among about 190,000 clones listed, approximately 8.1% were seen once. This clone was seen a few times. Antigen specificity is unknown. The study, taken as a whole, reports: Relative to healthy donors, patients appeared to have naive, central memory and Treg TCRB repertoires that were more similar. Cells carrying high TCR expression could end up over-represented when cDNA is sequenced. Shortening that was moderate but significant affected the TCRB CDR3s of Type 1 diabetes patients in all four CD4+ subsets. Whatever favoring of shorter templates PCR might show would apply equally to patients and controls.

The sample taken for sequencing was central memory CD4+ T cells from blood. This TCR derives from a woman between 40 and 50 years old with type 1 diabetes.

The CDR3: CASSQGLGQLEQFF. The CDR3 region has the DNA TGCGCCAGCAGCCAAGGCCTGGGACAGTTGGAGCAGTTCTTC. The chain employs TRBV4-3 and TRBJ2-1, with 7 bases that match TRBD1. The ends lost 1 base at V and 10 bases at J; junction bases unmatched: 7. CDR1 and CDR2 from the germline V gene are LGHNA and YSLEER. The CDR3 covers 14 residues.